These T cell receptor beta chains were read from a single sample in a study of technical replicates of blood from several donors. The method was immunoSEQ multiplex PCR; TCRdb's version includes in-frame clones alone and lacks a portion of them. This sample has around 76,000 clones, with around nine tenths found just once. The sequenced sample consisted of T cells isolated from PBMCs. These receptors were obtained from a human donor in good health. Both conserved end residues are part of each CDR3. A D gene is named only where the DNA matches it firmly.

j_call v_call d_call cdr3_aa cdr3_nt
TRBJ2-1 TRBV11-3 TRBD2 CASSLGGLAMYNEQFF TGTGCCAGCAGCTTAGGAGGACTAGCGATGTACAATGAGCAGTTCTTC
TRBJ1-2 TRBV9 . CASSVNSRGENYGYTF TGTGCCAGCAGCGTAAACTCAAGGGGCGAAAACTATGGCTACACCTTC
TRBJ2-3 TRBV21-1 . CARGLAGVSDTQYF TGTGCCAGGGGACTAGCGGGAGTCTCAGATACGCAGTATTTT
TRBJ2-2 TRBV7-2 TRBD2 CASSYVGWERDNTGELFF TGTGCCAGCAGCTATGTGGGGTGGGAGCGGGATAACACCGGGGAGCTGTTTTTT
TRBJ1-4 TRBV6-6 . CASSYGGEKLFF TGTGCCAGCAGTTACGGAGGTGAAAAACTGTTTTTT
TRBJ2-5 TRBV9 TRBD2 CASSAPAGGPQETQYF TGTGCCAGCAGCGCTCCAGCGGGAGGGCCTCAAGAGACCCAGTACTTC
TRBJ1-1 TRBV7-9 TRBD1 CASSLALRGTGGTEAFF TGTGCCAGCAGCTTAGCGCTAAGAGGGACAGGGGGCACTGAAGCTTTCTTT
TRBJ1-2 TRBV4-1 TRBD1 CASSLSQHPGGVGGYTF TGCGCCAGCAGCCTAAGCCAACATCCAGGGGGCGTTGGGGGCTACACCTTC
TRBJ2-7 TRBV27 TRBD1 CASSLLNDRGSYEQYF TGTGCCAGCAGTTTATTGAATGACAGGGGGTCCTACGAGCAGTACTTC
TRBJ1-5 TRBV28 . CASSLPGAGQPQHF TGTGCCAGCAGTTTACCAGGGGCGGGTCAGCCCCAGCATTTT
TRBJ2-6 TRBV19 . CASSPLTSGANVLTF TGTGCCAGTAGTCCACTCACCTCTGGGGCCAACGTCCTGACTTTC
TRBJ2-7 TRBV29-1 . CSVVDGGSYEQYF TGCAGCGTTGTTGACGGGGGTTCCTACGAGCAGTACTTC